The 28 T cell receptor beta chains presented below share a single source sample, sequenced in a study of radiation and T cells in renal cell carcinoma. Time point in this sample: baseline pretreatment blood. The treatment here: 15 Gy SBRT to primary tumor, nephrectomy 4 weeks later. Sequenced by immunoSEQ multiplex PCR; TCRdb stores in-frame clones only, minus some. The profile shows about 59,000 clones, approximately 84% of them singletons. The sequences come from blood, collected from a patient whose treatment included radiotherapy and nephrectomy. The receptors here all came from a man aged 55-75 years with renal cell carcinoma.

In its sample, this clone was seen once. V and J are TRBV30 and TRBJ2-5, with a tentative D call TRBD1 (6 bases). Trimming removed 2 bases from V and 5 bases from J, with 15 bases in between. The germline CDR1 and CDR2 sequences are GTSNPN and SVGIG (reference sequence). This CDR3 is 14 amino acids long. CDR3 sequence (DNA): TGTGCCTGGAGTCGACAGGTAGCCGGGGAGACCCAGTACTTC. This gives the protein CAWSRQVAGETQYF. Supplemented by reference TRBV30 and TRBJ2-5, the full variable domain reads SQTIHQWPATLVQPVGSPLSLECTVEGTSNPNLYWYRQAAGRGLQLLFYSVGIGQISSEVPQNLSASRPQDRQFILSSKKLLLSDSGFYLCAWSRQVAGETQYFGPGTRLLVL.

The chain joins TRBV5-6 to TRBJ2-7, with no clear D. Between the trimmed V and J ends, which lost 4 bases and 0 bases, there was a span of 11 bases. CDR3 length: 14 residues. From germline, CDR1 is SGHDT and CDR2 YYEEEE. The CDR3 loop is CASSRWTDSYEQYV. In DNA form, the CDR3 reads TGTGCCAGCAGCCGTTGGACCGACTCCTACGAGCAGTACGTC.

CDR3 in DNA: TGTGCCAGCAGATTGTCGGGGGGAGAGGTGGAGACCCAGTACTTC. Translation gives CASRLSGGEVETQYF. This chain uses TRBV5-6 with TRBJ2-5, with 7 bases matching TRBD2. The CDR3 runs to 15 residues. Germline V gene lookup returns CDR1 SGHDT and CDR2 YYEEEE. Trimming took 5 bases from V and 5 from J; bases not matched to a gene: 12. The full variable domain, its missing parts supplied by reference TRBV5-6 and TRBJ2-5, is DAGVTQSPTHLIKTRGQQVTLRCSPKSGHDTVSWYQQALGQGPQFIFQYYEEEERQRGNFPDRFSGHQFPNYSSELNVNALLLGDSALYLCASRLSGGEVETQYFGPGTRLLVL.

The V and J genes are TRBV9 and TRBJ1-5; unclear D gene. The CDR3 covers 13 residues. Trimming pared 4 bases from V and 4 bases from J, leaving 9 bases between. Germline values: CDR1 SGDLS, CDR2 YYNGEE. The CDR3 region has the DNA TGTGCCAGCAGCCCTAGCGTTAATCAGCCCCAGCATTTT. Translated: CASSPSVNQPQHF.

The genes are TRBV5-4 and TRBJ1-2; weak D call: TRBD1 (5 bases). The V and J ends lost 0 bases and 10 bases respectively, with 16 bases between them. The CDR3 spans 14 residues. The germline V gene has CDR1 SGHNT and CDR2 YYREEE (reference sequence). CDR3 in amino acids: CASSLGQSDNDYTF. Here the CDR3 DNA reads TGTGCCAGCAGCTTGGGACAGTCCGATAATGACTACACCTTC.

The V and J genes are TRBV28 and TRBJ1-1; 7 bases are shared with TRBD1. V lost 7 bases, J lost 9 bases, and 11 bases stayed unmatched. Looked up from germline, CDR1 is MDHEN and CDR2 is SYDVKM. The CDR3 runs to 13 residues. In DNA, the CDR3 is TGTGCCAGCACTCAGGGGGGGCGGGGGAAAGCTTTCTTT. Amino acid sequence: CASTQGGRGKAFF.

This clone appeared once. The chain joins TRBV10-3 to TRBJ1-4; D is perhaps TRBD1 (6 bases). Germline V lookup: CDR1 ENHRY, CDR2 SYGVKD. The CDR3 length is 15 residues. Trimming left V 0 bases short and J 4 bases short, with 9 bases between. The CDR3 region has the DNA TGTGCCATCAGTGAGTCAGGGGGGTATAATGAAAAACTGTTTTTT. This sequence encodes CAISESGGYNEKLFF.

This chain links TRBV15 with TRBJ1-5; D gene uncertain. The V end lost 5 bases, the J end lost 4 bases, and 9 bases lay between the germline ends. The germline CDR1 and CDR2 sequences are LNHNV and YYDKDF (reference sequence). The CDR3 runs to 13 residues. The CDR3, as DNA: TGTGCCACCAGCCGGGGAAGGAATCAGCCCCAGCATTTT. The encoded protein is CATSRGRNQPQHF. Based on the CDR3 plus reference TRBV15 and TRBJ1-5, the full variable domain is DAMVIQNPRYQVTQFGKPVTLSCSQTLNHNVMYWYQQKSSQAPKLLFHYYDKDFNNEADTPDNFQSRRPNTSFCFLDIRSPGLGDTAMYLCATSRGRNQPQHFGDGTRLSIL.

This chain links TRBV5-6 with TRBJ2-7, with D possibly matching TRBD2 (6 bases). The CDR3 contains 13 residues. Per germline, CDR1 SGHDT and CDR2 YYEEEE. Trimming took off 0 bases at V and 7 bases at J, with 11 bases between the two ends. The CDR3 DNA follows: TGTGCCAGCAGCTTGGCGGGGGTGAGGGAGCAGTACTTC. Amino acids: CASSLAGVREQYF. Full variable domain (rest looked up from reference TRBV5-6 and TRBJ2-7): DAGVTQSPTHLIKTRGQQVTLRCSPKSGHDTVSWYQQALGQGPQFIFQYYEEEERQRGNFPDRFSGHQFPNYSSELNVNALLLGDSALYLCASSLAGVREQYFGPGTRLTVT.

This chain uses TRBV7-8 with TRBJ2-7; perhaps TRBD2 as D (6 bases). The CDR3 totals 14 residues. V was trimmed by 2 bases and J by 5 bases, leaving 13 bases between them. Germline CDR1 is SGHVS and CDR2 is FQNEAQ. CDR3 protein: CASSLFWDSDEQYF. The DNA of the CDR3 is TGTGCCAGCAGCTTATTTTGGGACTCGGACGAGCAGTACTTC.

The CDR3 nucleotides read TGTGCCTGGAGTGTATCCAAAGTGGATACAACTAATGAAAAACTGTTTTTT. This translates into CAWSVSKVDTTNEKLFF. This rearrangement joins TRBV30 to TRBJ1-4; no definite D call. Germline V gene sequence: CDR1 GTSNPN, CDR2 SVGIG (reference sequence). Trimming took 0 bases from V and 0 from J, leaving 14 bases between them. The CDR3 has 17 amino acids. The full variable domain, rest sourced from reference TRBV30 and TRBJ1-4, is SQTIHQWPATLVQPVGSPLSLECTVEGTSNPNLYWYRQAAGRGLQLLFYSVGIGQISSEVPQNLSASRPQDRQFILSSKKLLLSDSGFYLCAWSVSKVDTTNEKLFFGSGTQLSVL.

V usage is TRBV10-2 and J usage is TRBJ1-5; D is undetermined. Germline V gene lookup returns CDR1 WSHSY and CDR2 SAAADI. V was cut by 0 bases and J by 5 bases, with 5 bases left in between. The CDR3 spans 13 residues. The CDR3 spells CASSESLDQPQHF. CDR3 nucleotide sequence: TGCGCCAGCAGTGAGTCCCTGGATCAGCCCCAGCATTTT.

This chain joins TRBV11-3 and TRBJ1-4; 8 nucleotides match TRBD1. V lost 3 bases to trimming and J lost 8 bases; unmatched junction nucleotides: 11. The V gene's germline CDR1 is SGHNT and CDR2 YENEEA. This CDR3 contains 16 residues. This CDR3 is CASSLSSGTGLEKLFF. CDR3 in DNA: TGTGCCAGCAGCTTGTCATCCGGGACAGGACTAGAAAAACTGTTTTTT.

The chain couples TRBV9 to TRBJ2-1, with D tentatively TRBD2 (6 bases). This CDR3 contains 15 residues. Germline-derived CDR1 and CDR2 are SGDLS and YYNGEE. The germline V and J ends were trimmed by 1 base and 5 bases, with 13 bases remaining between them. Here the CDR3 reads CASSVKIAADNEQFF. The CDR3 nucleotides read TGTGCCAGCAGCGTAAAGATAGCGGCCGACAATGAGCAGTTCTTC.

This chain connects TRBV25-1 to TRBJ1-5, with D uncertain. The length of the CDR3 is 15 residues. V lost 2 bases, J lost 0 bases, and 8 bases lay in between. CDR1 is MGHDK, CDR2 SYGVNS, per germline. Here the CDR3 reads CASSESGNSNQPQHF. The DNA of the CDR3 is TGTGCCAGCAGTGAAAGTGGAAATAGCAATCAGCCCCAGCATTTT. Full variable domain (outside the CDR3, taken from reference TRBV25-1 and TRBJ1-5): EADIYQTPRYLVIGTGKKITLECSQTMGHDKMYWYQQDPGMELHLIHYSYGVNSTEKGDLSSESTVSRIRTEHFPLTLESARPSHTSQYLCASSESGNSNQPQHFGDGTRLSIL.

This clone occurred once. The chain couples TRBV7-6 to TRBJ2-2; either TRBD1 or TRBD2 may supply D (5 bases each). There are 16 residues in the CDR3. Germline-derived CDR1 and CDR2 are SGHVS and FNYEAQ. Trimming took 2 bases from V and 9 from J, leaving 19 bases between them. The DNA of the CDR3 is TGTGCCAGCAGCTTATTGGGTTCGGGGCGGACCAGGGAGCTGTTTTTT. This codes for CASSLLGSGRTRELFF.

This chain links TRBV9 with TRBJ1-4; D is perhaps TRBD1 (6 bases). The CDR3 sequence is 16 residues long. V lost 0 bases and J 4 bases, leaving 13 bases between the germline ends. Germline V gene sequence: CDR1 SGDLS, CDR2 YYNGEE. CDR3 in amino acids: CASSVDPQGLNEKLFF. The CDR3 nucleotides are TGTGCCAGCAGCGTAGACCCACAGGGCCTTAATGAAAAACTGTTTTTT.

This chain uses TRBV5-1 with TRBJ2-3, with 7 bases identical to TRBD1. This CDR3 has 16 amino acids. V lost 0 bases to trimming and J lost 2 bases; unmatched junction nucleotides: 6. Germline V CDR1 and CDR2: SGHRS, YFSETQ. In DNA form, the CDR3 reads TGCGCCAGCAGCTTGGCCGACAGGGCCATCACAGATACGCAGTATTTT. Translating gives CASSLADRAITDTQYF.

This chain uses TRBV19 with TRBJ2-3; 8 bases fit TRBD2. The CDR3 sequence is 16 residues long. V lost 3 bases, J lost 2 bases, and 7 bases stayed unmatched. The germline V gene has CDR1 LNHDA and CDR2 SQIVND (reference sequence). CDR3 sequence reads: CASSMLRGGYTDTQYF. The CDR3 DNA is TGTGCCAGTAGTATGTTACGGGGGGGATACACAGATACGCAGTATTTT.

Worth noting for this clone: An end of the junction differs from the germline gene, which may be a read error. V gene TRBV6-1 combines with J gene TRBJ2-2; D not resolved. The CDR3 sequence is 14 residues long. The germline CDR1 and CDR2 sequences are MNHNS and SASEGT. The CDR3 region has the DNA TGTGCCAGCAGTGGTGGATTGAACGCCGGGGAGCTGTTTTTT. Residues: CASSGGLNAGELFF.

The V call is TRBV15, the J call TRBJ1-2; D unresolved. V shed 1 base and J shed 7 bases, with 10 bases lying between them. The CDR3 runs 13 residues. Germline V gives CDR1 LNHNV, CDR2 YYDKDF (reference sequence). CDR3 amino acids: CATSRGRDGGYTF. DNA of the CDR3: TGTGCCACCAGCAGAGGAAGGGATGGTGGCTACACCTTC.

This rearrangement joins TRBV7-2 to TRBJ2-5; D tentatively reads TRBD1 or TRBD2 (5 bases each). Trimming removed 7 bases at V and 4 bases at J, with 13 bases between. CDR1 SGHTA and CDR2 FQGNSA come from the germline V gene. CDR3 length equals 13 residues. CDR3 in DNA: TGTGCCAGCACCCGTTCTGGGGGAGAGACCCAGTACTTC. This sequence encodes CASTRSGGETQYF.

This clone was seen only once. CDR3 sequence: CAIKSGGGETQYF. The DNA of the CDR3 is TGTGCCATCAAATCAGGGGGCGGAGAGACCCAGTACTTC. This chain joins TRBV10-3 and TRBJ2-5; 8 bases are a match to TRBD1. J gave up 4 bases and V 7 bases, and 5 bases lay outside the gene matches. Germline V gives CDR1 ENHRY, CDR2 SYGVKD. The CDR3 loop spans 13 amino acids.

The V call is TRBV5-1, the J call TRBJ1-1; perhaps TRBD1 as D (5 bases). CDR3 length: 15 residues. V was cut by 0 bases and J by 0 bases, with 9 bases left in between. Germline CDR1 is SGHRS and CDR2 is YFSETQ. CDR3 amino acids: CASSLAGQMNTEAFF. The CDR3 DNA reads as TGCGCCAGCAGCTTGGCTGGACAAATGAACACTGAAGCTTTCTTT.

The genes are TRBV11-2 and TRBJ2-5; D is possibly TRBD1 or TRBD2 (5 bases each). V was shortened by 0 bases and J by 7 bases, with 15 bases between the two germline ends. This CDR3 has 15 residues. Per germline, CDR1 SGHAT and CDR2 FQNNGV. The CDR3 loop is CASSLDLARGVTQYF. CDR3 in DNA: TGTGCCAGCAGCTTAGATTTAGCGAGGGGAGTGACCCAGTACTTC.

This clone was detected only a few times. The chain joins TRBV5-4 to TRBJ2-7; no definite D call. CDR3 size: 13 residues. The ends were cut back, 0 bases at V and 6 bases at J, with 10 bases in the middle. CDR1 is SGHNT, CDR2 YYREEE, per germline (reference sequence). The chain's CDR3 is CASSLGASGEQYF. CDR3 sequence (DNA): TGTGCCAGCAGCTTGGGGGCATCAGGCGAGCAGTACTTC.

This chain uses TRBV29-1 with TRBJ1-2; TRBD1 aligns across 9 bases. With V trimmed by 6 bases and J by 7 bases, 15 bases remained unmatched. The CDR3 totals 15 residues. CDR1 and CDR2 from the germline V gene are SQVTM and ANQGSEA. CDR3 in DNA: TGCAGCGTGGCCCGGGACAGGGTCGGCGGCCTTGGCTACACCTTC. Its protein product is CSVARDRVGGLGYTF.

The V gene is TRBV6-4, the J gene TRBJ2-3, with no clear D. The V end was cut by 0 bases, the J end by 5 bases, with 6 bases between. The CDR3 runs 13 residues. The germline CDR1 and CDR2 sequences are MRHNA and SNTAGT. The DNA for the CDR3 is TGTGCCAGCAGTGACTCTTTGAGAGATACGCAGTATTTT. As protein: CASSDSLRDTQYF.